These 6 T cell receptor beta chains originate from one sample sequenced in a study of read filtering for tumor transcriptome and immune sequencing. This library used 300 to 450 ng RNA and molecular barcoded adaptors spanning alpha/delta and beta/gamma chains. One entry per CDR3 protein results from TCRdb running MiXCR on the reads. The data show 12,000 to 15,000 distinct CDR3 sequences, over 20% seen once. The sample was a population of CD138-negative cells sorted from bone marrow. All receptors derive from a donor at least 40 years old with multiple myeloma.

This clonotype was observed many times. The chain links TRBV20-1 to TRBJ2-6; D not certain. V was shortened by 8 bases and J by 2 bases, with 10 bases between the two germline ends. Per the germline V gene, CDR1 is DFQATT and CDR2 is SNEGSKA (reference sequence). The CDR3 is 13 residues long. CDR3 in amino acids: CSPQETGANVLTF. The CDR3 nucleotides are TGCAGTCCCCAAGAAACTGGGGCCAACGTCCTGACTTTC.

This clonotype was counted a few times. The chain employs TRBV7-2 and TRBJ2-3; 8 bases are shared with TRBD2. This CDR3 has 17 amino acids. J gave up 0 bases and V 5 bases, and 10 bases lay outside the gene matches. Germline V gene data show CDR1 as SGHTA and CDR2 as FQGNSA. The DNA for the CDR3 is TGTGCCAGCAGCGGTGGGACTAGTGGTTGGAGCACAGATACGCAGTATTTT. Its protein product is CASSGGTSGWSTDTQYF.

In this sample, this clonotype turned up a few times. This chain connects TRBV7-2 to TRBJ2-7, with no clear D. The CDR3 sequence is 13 residues long. CDR1 is SGHTA and CDR2 is FQGNSA in the germline V gene. Trimming took off 6 bases at V and 0 bases at J, with 9 bases between the two ends. The CDR3 DNA is TGTGCCAGCAGTTTCGTCAGCTCCTACGAGCAGTACTTC. It encodes CASSFVSSYEQYF.

This clonotype was recorded at least ten times. The chain carries TRBV30 and TRBJ2-3; 9 bases fit TRBD1. Losses at the gene ends were 4 bases for V and 4 bases for J; bases not matched to a gene: 12. The CDR3 has 16 amino acids. Looked up from germline, CDR1 is GTSNPN and CDR2 is SVGIG (reference sequence). CDR3 amino acids: CAWKNDRGLFSDTQYF. Written as DNA, the CDR3 is TGTGCCTGGAAGAACGACAGGGGGTTATTTTCAGATACGCAGTATTTT.

The count of this clonotype is one. The rearrangement joins TRBV5-1 to TRBJ1-3; D uncertain. V was clipped by 0 bases and J by 0 bases, with 4 bases between them. The CDR3 extends over 14 amino acids. In germline, CDR1 is SGHRS, CDR2 YFSETQ. This CDR3 is CASSLGGSGNTIYF. In DNA, the CDR3 is TGCGCCAGCAGCTTGGGGGGCTCTGGAAACACCATATATTTT.

On this clonotype itself: A much larger clone lies a single base off, so this may be a read error. This sequence joins TRBV11-2 and TRBJ2-6; 7 bases line up with TRBD1. Germline V gene sequence: CDR1 SGHAT, CDR2 FQNNGV. The CDR3 is 16 residues long. The CDR3 is CASSFSTGTGANALTF. As DNA, the CDR3 is TGTGCCAGCAGCTTCTCGACAGGGACCGGGGCCAACGCCCTGACTTTC.